Listed below are T cell receptor beta chains from one sample, sequenced in a study of T-cell reconstitution after alpha-beta-depleted transplantation in children. TCRdb called the PCR reads again in MiXCR, with one record for every CDR3 protein. This table holds approximately 170,000 distinct CDR3 sequences, roughly 10% found once. This material consisted of PBMCs, taken before TCRalphabeta/CD19-depleted stem cell transplant. These receptors originate from a boy between 2 and 15 years old with acute myeloid leukemia, due to receive a stem cell transplant. CDR3s include the opening cysteine and the closing phenylalanine or tryptophan. The order of the fields is V gene, J gene, D gene, clone size, CDR3 DNA, CDR3 protein. The D gene is left open where the match is weak. Not every row has a clone size; where given, it reads once, few, many or a size class.

TRBV28	TRBJ2-3	TRBD2	many	TGTGCCAGCAGAATTGCGGCTAGCGGGAGTTGGGTTACGCAGTATTTT	CASRIAASGSWVTQYF
TRBV28	TRBJ1-2	TRBD1	many	TGTGCCAGCAGTTTAGGGACAGGACCTAGGGGCTATGGCTACACCTTC	CASSLGTGPRGYGYTF
TRBV14	TRBJ1-1	NA	many	TGTGCCAGCAGCCAAGACAGGAGCGGGACTGAAGCTTTCTTT	CASSQDRSGTEAFF
TRBV3-1	TRBJ2-1	TRBD2	many	TGTGCCAGCAGCCAAGATCTAGCGGGGAGGGGCTTCGATGAGCAGTTCTTC	CASSQDLAGRGFDEQFF
TRBV25-1	TRBJ2-5	TRBD2	many	TGTGCCAGCAGTGAATCGGGGGGGTCAGAGACCCAGTACTTC	CASSESGGSETQYF
TRBV3-1	TRBJ1-3	NA	many	TGTGCCAGCAGCCCGACAGCCCACGGAAACACCATATATTTT	CASSPTAHGNTIYF
TRBV7-8	TRBJ2-2	TRBD1	many	TGTGCCAGCAGCCCGACAGGGAAGCACGGGGAGCTGTTTTTT	CASSPTGKHGELFF
TRBV4-2	TRBJ2-1	TRBD2	many	TGTGCCAGCAGCCCTTATTTTAGCGGGAGCTCCTACAATGAGCAGTTCTTC	CASSPYFSGSSYNEQFF
TRBV7-2	TRBJ2-3	NA	many	TGTGCCAGCAGCTTACAACAGGCCCCAGATACGCAGTATTTT	CASSLQQAPDTQYF
TRBV7-9	TRBJ1-2	NA	many	TGTGCCAGCAGCCTCGGCAGCCCCAGTAACTATGGCTACACCTTC	CASSLGSPSNYGYTF
TRBV24-1	TRBJ2-3	NA	many	TGTGCCACCAGTACCCCGGGACCTTCGGCAGATACGCAGTATTTT	CATSTPGPSADTQYF
TRBV7-2	TRBJ2-3	NA	NA	TGTGCCAGCAGCTTAAACCGCCTTATAGATACGCAGTATTTT	CASSLNRLIDTQYF
TRBV7-8	TRBJ2-3	NA	many	TGTGCCAGCAGCTTAGCGCAGGTGTTAGATACGCAGTATTTT	CASSLAQVLDTQYF
TRBV29-1	TRBJ2-7	NA	many	TGCAGCGTTCGAATCCCAGGGGGGGAATACTCCTACGAGCAGTACTTC	CSVRIPGGEYSYEQYF
TRBV5-6	TRBJ1-5	NA	many	TGTGCCAGCAGCCTCCGGGGAATAAATCAGCCCCAGCATTTT	CASSLRGINQPQHF
TRBV12-3/TRBV12-4	TRBJ1-1	NA	many	TGTGCCAGCAGTTTAAGAGGGGAGGGGATTTTCACTGAAGCTTTCTTT	CASSLRGEGIFTEAFF
TRBV18	TRBJ1-2	NA	NA	TGTGCCAGCTCACCGCTCCGGGGGCCCCCCTATGGCTACACCTTC	CASSPLRGPPYGYTF
TRBV4-1	TRBJ2-5	NA	many	TGCGCCAGCAGCCAAGCGGCTGCCCAAGAGACCCAGTACTTC	CASSQAAAQETQYF
TRBV11-2	TRBJ2-7	TRBD2	many	TGTGCCAGCAGCTTACGGCTAGCGGGAGGGCCCTACGAGCAGTACTTC	CASSLRLAGGPYEQYF
TRBV12-3/TRBV12-4	TRBJ1-4	NA	many	TGTGCCAGCAGTTTTCGGCCCGGGCCCTACATAATAGAAAAACTGTTTTTT	CASSFRPGPYIIEKLFF